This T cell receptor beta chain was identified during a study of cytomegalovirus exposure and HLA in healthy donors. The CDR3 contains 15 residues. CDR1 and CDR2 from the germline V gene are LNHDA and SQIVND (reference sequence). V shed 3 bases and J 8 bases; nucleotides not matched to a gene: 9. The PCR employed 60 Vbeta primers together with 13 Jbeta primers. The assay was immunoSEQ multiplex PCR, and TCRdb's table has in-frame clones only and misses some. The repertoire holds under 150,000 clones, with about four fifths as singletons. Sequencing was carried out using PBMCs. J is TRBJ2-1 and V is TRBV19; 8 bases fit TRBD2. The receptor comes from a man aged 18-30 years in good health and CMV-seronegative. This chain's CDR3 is CASSIIGGVSDEQFF. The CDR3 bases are TGTGCCAGTAGTATCATCGGGGGGGTTAGCGATGAGCAGTTCTTC.